These 3 T cell receptor beta chains came from one sample sequenced in a study of human T cells and chemical hapten exposure (dated by TCRdb to 2020 to 2023). In the paper's terms, the time point label means: patch test 1, 2 weeks after DPC sensitization. This specimen's treatment or condition label, per the study, means: therapeutic diphenylcyclopropenone sensitization with weekly scalp DPC. Library preparation used RACE. Sequencing instrument: NextSeq 500. TCRdb redid the processing of the public reads, applying fastp at Q25 and MiXCR, and retained in-frame beta chains. Identical CDR3 protein sequences are pooled into one entry, listed with their most common genes and DNA. The sample table holds about 110,000 distinct CDR3 sequences, of which approximately 11% were seen once. Clones ranked in the top ten supply under 4.5% of the sample. Specimen: whole blood, collected in connection with sensitization to the hapten diphenylcyclopropenone (DPC). The receptors here all came from a woman in her forties with alopecia areata. Some clones in this sample may be carry-over from other donors' samples.

This clonotype was detected ten times or more. The chain is built from TRBV7-2 and TRBJ2-1; TRBD1 matches 7 bases. CDR1 SGHTA and CDR2 FQGNSA come from the germline V gene. The junction had 16 bases not matched to a gene; V was cut back by 4 bases and J by 13 bases. This CDR3 contains 15 residues. The CDR3 loop reads CASSSVQPGQIFQFF. DNA for the CDR3: TGTGCCAGCAGCTCCGTCCAGCCGGGACAGATATTCCAGTTCTTC. Based on the CDR3 plus reference TRBV7-2 and TRBJ2-1, the full variable domain is GAGVSQSPSNKVTEKGKDVELRCDPISGHTALYWYRQSLGQGLEFLIYFQGNSAPDKSGLPSDRFSAERTGGSVSTLTIQRTQQEDSAVYLCASSSVQPGQIFQFFGPGTRLTVL.

This clonotype was detected ten times or more. This chain links TRBV6-5 with TRBJ2-3, with 7 bases matching TRBD2. The germline V gene has CDR1 MNHEY and CDR2 SVGAGI. The CDR3 is made up of 15 amino acids. Trimming took 1 base from V and 5 from J; bases not matched to a gene: 6. CDR3: CASSYYRGGQDTQYF. As DNA, the CDR3 is TGTGCCAGCAGTTACTACCGGGGAGGGCAAGATACGCAGTATTTT.

This clonotype was counted at least ten times. The chain couples TRBV28 to TRBJ2-1; D tentatively reads TRBD1 or TRBD2 (5 bases each). The germline gives CDR1 MDHEN, CDR2 SYDVKM. The V end lost 10 bases, the J end lost 5 bases, and 12 bases lay between the germline ends. The CDR3 totals 12 residues. The CDR3 reads CATLGTNNEQFF. In DNA, the CDR3 is TGTGCCACCCTCGGGACGAACAATGAGCAGTTCTTC.